These 14 T cell receptor beta chains share one sample of origin, sequenced in a study of CD8 T cells in ankylosing spondylitis. Study-level findings and limits: The study identified a TCR beta motif of 7 or 8 highly homologous variants that appeared characteristic of ankylosing spondylitis blood.

The antigens of these receptors remain unknown. TCRdb re-called the 5' RACE reads through MiXCR, storing one row per CDR3 protein. The sample consists of 130,000 or so distinct CDR3 sequences, over 15% of them appearing once. The sample comprised blood, either unsorted or a sorted T cell fraction (not recorded which). The receptor source for this set is a male donor with ankylosing spondylitis.

This clonotype was seen a few times. The chain is built from TRBV7-9 and TRBJ2-2; D may be TRBD1 (5 bases). CDR1 is SEHNR, CDR2 FQNEAQ, per germline (reference sequence). The V end lost 2 bases, the J end lost 2 bases, and 9 bases lay between the germline ends. The CDR3 sequence is 15 residues long. The CDR3 bases are TGTGCCAGCAGCTTAACAGGCCCCAACACCGGGGAGCTGTTTTTT. Amino acid sequence: CASSLTGPNTGELFF. The entire variable domain, with the rest obtained from reference TRBV7-9 and TRBJ2-2, is as follows: DTGVSQNPRHKITKRGQNVTFRCDPISEHNRLYWYRQTLGQGPEFLTYFQNEAQLEKSRLLSDRFSAERPKGSFSTLEIQRTEQGDSAMYLCASSLTGPNTGELFFGEGSRLTVL.

V usage is TRBV9 and J usage is TRBJ1-3; 7 bases align to TRBD1. CDR1 and CDR2 from the germline V gene are SGDLS and YYNGEE. This CDR3 region has 14 residues. J gave up 2 bases and V 2 bases, and 1 base lay outside the gene matches. CDR3 in DNA: TGTGCCAGCAGCGTCACAGGGGCTGGAAACACCATATATTTT. Protein: CASSVTGAGNTIYF.

The chain carries TRBV13 and TRBJ2-1, with D uncertain. Germline-derived CDR1 and CDR2 are PRHDT and FYEKMQ (reference sequence). The CDR3 is 14 amino acids. Trimming stripped 3 bases from V and 3 bases from J, with 9 bases between. CDR3 nucleotide sequence: TGTGCCAGCAGCTTCTCTGGTATCTACAATGAGCAGTTCTTC. It is translated as CASSFSGIYNEQFF.

The genes are TRBV4-3 and TRBJ2-5; D is uncertain. Deletions cut 0 bases from V and 1 base from J, with 6 bases between. The CDR3 runs to 14 residues. Germline V gene data show CDR1 as LGHNA and CDR2 as YSLEER. CDR3 sequence reads: CASSQEAGQETQYF. The CDR3 DNA is TGCGCCAGCAGCCAAGAAGCAGGCCAAGAGACCCAGTACTTC.

The J gene is TRBJ2-3, the V gene TRBV7-9; D is ambiguous. V was trimmed by 1 base and J by 0 bases, leaving 5 bases between them. The germline gives CDR1 SEHNR, CDR2 FQNEAQ (reference sequence). The CDR3 consists of 14 residues. CDR3 loop: CASSLGPSTDTQYF. In DNA form, the CDR3 reads TGTGCCAGCAGCTTAGGACCGAGCACAGATACGCAGTATTTT.

This sequence joins TRBV7-9 and TRBJ2-2; D is unresolved. The germline gives CDR1 SEHNR, CDR2 FQNEAQ (reference sequence). V was shortened by 4 bases and J by 9 bases, with 9 bases between the two germline ends. The CDR3 loop spans 12 amino acids. The CDR3 loop is CASSSPERELFF. The DNA for the CDR3 is TGTGCCAGCAGCTCCCCCGAACGGGAGCTGTTTTTT.

The sample holds a few counts of this clonotype. Here the CDR3 DNA reads TGTGCCAGCACCCCGCCCCCCTCTCCGCGGGAGTCCTTTCGCAATGAGCAGTTCTTC. It yields the protein CASTPPPSPRESFRNEQFF. The gene calls are TRBV12-3 or TRBV12-4 and TRBJ2-1; 7 bases are shared with TRBD2. The CDR3 runs to 19 residues. Trimming cost V 7 bases and J 6 bases; bases outside gene matches: 24.

The rearrangement uses TRBV14 and TRBJ2-7; the D gene is possibly TRBD1 (5 bases). The germline CDR1 and CDR2 sequences are SGHDN and FVKESK. V lost 1 base and J 2 bases, leaving 9 bases between the germline ends. The CDR3 has 14 amino acids. DNA of the CDR3: TGTGCCAGCAGCCAAGGCAGGGTCCCCTACGAGCAGTACTTC. This codes for CASSQGRVPYEQYF.

V is TRBV4-3 and J is TRBJ1-3; no clear D. The CDR3 runs 13 residues. CDR1 is LGHNA, CDR2 YSLEER, per germline. V was shortened by 4 bases and J by 4 bases, with 8 bases between the two germline ends. CDR3 in DNA: TGCGCCAGCAGCCCGTCCTTGGGAAACACCATATATTTT. Translating gives CASSPSLGNTIYF.

This clonotype was recorded a few times. The rearrangement uses TRBV3-1 and TRBJ2-7, with no clear D. Trimming pared 4 bases from V and 3 bases from J, leaving 10 bases between. The CDR3 covers 13 residues. The germline V gene has CDR1 LGHDT and CDR2 YNNKEL (reference sequence). CDR3 protein: CASSPQIGYEQYF. The CDR3 bases are TGTGCCAGCAGCCCCCAAATCGGCTACGAGCAGTACTTC.

The chain links TRBV29-1 to TRBJ2-5, with a tentative D call TRBD1 (6 bases). The CDR3 covers 18 residues. CDR1 and CDR2 (germline): SQVTM, ANQGSEA. V was shortened by 3 bases and J by 3 bases, with 26 bases between the two germline ends. DNA for the CDR3: TGCAGCGTTGAGGGTTCGTCGAGGACAGAACGCAGGGAAGAGACCCAGTACTTC. It encodes CSVEGSSRTERREETQYF.

This chain joins TRBV12-3 or TRBV12-4 and TRBJ2-1; a weak D match, TRBD2 (5 bases). Trimming stripped 11 bases from V and 0 bases from J, with 8 bases between. There are 12 residues in the CDR3. As DNA, the CDR3 is TGTGCCGGAGGTAGCTCCTACAATGAGCAGTTCTTC. Protein sequence: CAGGSSYNEQFF.

This chain joins TRBV4-1 and TRBJ1-2, with D perhaps TRBD1 (5 bases). In germline, CDR1 is MGHRA, CDR2 YSYEKL. The CDR3 has 15 residues. The germline V and J ends were trimmed by 5 bases and 0 bases, with 13 bases remaining between them. The CDR3 sequence is CASSVGGAPNYGYTF. The DNA for the CDR3 is TGCGCCAGCAGCGTCGGCGGGGCCCCTAACTATGGCTACACCTTC.

CDR3 DNA: TGCGCCAGCAGCCTGCTAGCGGGAGCGTGGACAGATACGCAGTATTTT. Translation gives CASSLLAGAWTDTQYF. The rearrangement uses TRBV5-1 and TRBJ2-3; 10 nucleotides agree with TRBD2. The CDR3 spans 16 residues. The germline V gene encodes CDR1 SGHRS and CDR2 YFSETQ. Trimming removed 4 bases from V and 3 bases from J; junction bases left unmatched: 8.